This is a list of T cell receptor beta chains from one sample in a study of T cell responses to AZD1222 COVID-19 vaccine. The assay was immunoSEQ multiplex PCR, and TCRdb's table has in-frame clones only and misses some. The sample consists of about 75,000 clones, 80% to 90% of them appearing once. This specimen was peripheral blood, taken 28 days after the second AZD1222 dose. Source of these receptors: an adult who received the AZD1222 COVID-19 vaccine. The CDR3 runs from the conserved cysteine through the conserved F or W.

TRBJ2-2 TRBV11-2 CASSSLQGNTGELFF
TRBJ1-1 TRBV30 CAWSVGTGVTEAFF
TRBJ1-5 TRBV10-2 CARPSPRTGVFGTQPQHF
TRBJ1-2 TRBV18 CASSQTRDGAYGYTF
TRBJ2-1 TRBV7-8 CASSTTSGDYNEQFF
TRBJ2-2 TRBV28 CASSSWGKPGELFF
TRBJ2-7 TRBV11-1 CASSPKAGSSYEQYF
TRBJ1-5 TRBV19 CASREGDQPQHF
TRBJ2-3 TRBV12-3/TRBV12-4 CASSSRDTQYF
TRBJ2-7 TRBV6-2/TRBV6-3 CASSYVPAALSYEQYF
TRBJ1-2 TRBV9 CASSKTGVGYGYTF
TRBJ2-2 TRBV2 CASLNHRDTGELFF
TRBJ1-4 TRBV30 CAWSPLGREKLFF
TRBJ1-1 TRBV7-3 CASSLDVNTEAFF
TRBJ2-7 TRBV19 CASSPRTGLYEQYF
TRBJ2-1 TRBV29-1 CSGVLGDRGPNEQFF
TRBJ2-1 TRBV5-5 CASSFLGRWFSYNEQFF
TRBJ1-2 TRBV7-8 CASSLARTYGYTF
TRBJ1-2 TRBV6-5 CASSYLGQGYGYTF
TRBJ1-2 TRBV19 CASTEPGTGYGYTF
TRBJ1-1 TRBV19 CASIPGQTYDEAFF
TRBJ2-1 TRBV23-1 CASSQPPPAVSPYNEQFF
TRBJ2-6 TRBV7-9 CASSFSGYAANVLTF
TRBJ2-5 TRBV6-5 CASTPDKETQYF
TRBJ1-1 TRBV27 CASSPRQGSTEAFF
TRBJ2-5 TRBV7-3 CASSQGVQETQYF
TRBJ2-3 TRBV5-1 CASSLARGADTQYF
TRBJ2-7 TRBV7-9 CASSTLQGSYEQYF
TRBJ2-7 TRBV6-5 CASSPREGEPYEQYF
TRBJ2-7 TRBV6-5 CASSYSVKGRGEQYF
TRBJ1-4 TRBV2 CASSVYRREKLFF
TRBJ1-6 TRBV19 CASSPSGEASPLHF
TRBJ1-3 TRBV30 CAWSQITGTGNTIYF
TRBJ1-1 TRBV9 CASSVTGGGNTEAFF
TRBJ2-7 TRBV7-9 CASSLRTRGDEQYF
TRBJ1-5 TRBV2 CASSVDSSQPQHF
TRBJ1-5 TRBV2 CASSDEVGSNQPQHF
TRBJ1-1 TRBV18 CASSEAANTEAFF
TRBJ2-2 TRBV28 CASSLQGSGELFF
TRBJ1-4 TRBV15 CATRTGGADYEKLFF
TRBJ1-5 TRBV6-5 CASSSGRGGQPQHF
TRBJ2-5 TRBV11-2 CASSLTQYF
TRBJ1-4 TRBV7-9 CASSPRGGEKLFF
TRBJ1-1 TRBV7-9 CASSSTGTFSGTEAFF
TRBJ2-2 TRBV6-4 CASSDGYTGELFF